These 18 T cell receptor beta chains originate from one sample sequenced in a study of cytomegalovirus exposure and HLA in healthy donors. The PCR contained 60 Vbeta and 13 Jbeta primers. Assay used: immunoSEQ multiplex PCR; TCRdb lists only in-frame clones, some missing. The profile covers about 69,000 clones, with more than 75% appearing a single time and more than 2.5% taken by the ten largest. Sample: PBMCs. The receptors shown here come from a man aged 18 to 29 in good health and CMV-seronegative.

The chain uses TRBV4-3 and TRBJ1-6; D not resolved. Deletions cut 2 bases from V and 7 bases from J, with 3 bases between. The CDR3 sequence is 12 residues long. The germline V gene has CDR1 LGHNA and CDR2 YSLEER. The DNA of the CDR3 is TGCGCCAGCAGCCAACGGAATTCACCCCTCCACTTT. This gives the protein CASSQRNSPLHF.

The chain couples TRBV7-3 to TRBJ2-7; weak D call: TRBD1 (6 bases). The CDR3 is 14 amino acids. Looked up from germline, CDR1 is SGHTA and CDR2 is FQGTGA. The V end lost 2 bases, the J end lost 3 bases, and 11 bases lay between the germline ends. CDR3 residues: CASSLPDRIYEQYV. The CDR3 DNA follows: TGTGCCAGCAGCTTACCTGACAGGATCTACGAGCAGTACGTC.

V gene TRBV7-9 combines with J gene TRBJ2-4; D uncertain. The ends were cut back, 1 base at V and 10 bases at J, with 14 bases in the middle. The CDR3 loop spans 14 amino acids. Germline lookup yields CDR1 SEHNR and CDR2 FQNEAQ (reference sequence). CDR3 DNA sequence: TGTGCCAGCAGCTTAGGGAGTGGGTTTGGAATTCAGTACTTC. Translation: CASSLGSGFGIQYF.

The rearrangement joins TRBV7-2 to TRBJ2-3, with a tentative D call TRBD2 (5 bases). The germline V and J ends were trimmed by 5 bases and 0 bases, with 12 bases remaining between them. Germline-derived CDR1 and CDR2 are SGHTA and FQGNSA. The CDR3 has 15 residues. The CDR3 protein is CASSPSGRSTDTQYF. In nucleotides, the CDR3 is TGTGCCAGCAGCCCAAGCGGTAGGAGCACAGATACGCAGTATTTT.

This clone was seen only a few times. The V and J genes are TRBV5-1 and TRBJ2-5; 7 positions match TRBD2. This CDR3 contains 14 residues. The trim removed 6 bases at V and 5 bases at J, leaving 10 bases unmatched. CDR1 is SGHRS, CDR2 YFSETQ, per germline. CDR3 DNA sequence: TGCGCCAGCACAGCGGGACGAAGTCAGGAGACCCAGTACTTC. Translation gives CASTAGRSQETQYF.

The chain employs TRBV6-1 and TRBJ1-1; tentative D call: TRBD1 (5 bases). This CDR3 region has 13 residues. Germline values: CDR1 MNHNS, CDR2 SASEGT. Trimming removed 6 bases at V and 2 bases at J, with 10 bases between. The CDR3 DNA is TGTGCCAGCAGGTACACAGGCAACACTGAAGCTTTCTTT. It encodes CASRYTGNTEAFF.

The genes are TRBV7-9 and TRBJ1-1; maybe TRBD1 (5 bases). Trimming took 5 bases from V and 4 from J, leaving 17 bases between them. The CDR3 is 15 amino acids. CDR1 SEHNR and CDR2 FQNEAQ come from the germline V gene (reference sequence). The CDR3 nucleotides are TGTGCCAGCAGCCCAGACCAGGGTACGGGCACTGAAGCTTTCTTT. This sequence encodes CASSPDQGTGTEAFF.

This clone was seen a few times. The rearrangement uses TRBV27 and TRBJ1-1; the match to TRBD1 covers 8 bases. The junction had 5 bases not matched to a gene; V was cut back by 3 bases and J by 5 bases. This CDR3 contains 14 residues. The germline CDR1 and CDR2 sequences are MNHEY and SMNVEV (reference sequence). The CDR3 is CASSFHRGVTEAFF. The CDR3 DNA reads as TGTGCCAGCAGTTTTCACAGGGGGGTTACTGAAGCTTTCTTT.

The CDR3 reads CASSVTGQAGGKLFF. CDR3 DNA: TGTGCCAGTAGTGTCACAGGACAGGCTGGTGGAAAACTGTTTTTT. The gene calls are TRBV19 and TRBJ1-4; TRBD1 matches at 7 bases. Germline CDR1 reads LNHDA; CDR2 reads SQIVND (reference sequence). The V segment lost 5 bases and the J segment 10 bases; nucleotides outside the gene matches: 13. The CDR3 totals 15 residues.

The chain uses TRBV5-1 and TRBJ1-2; 7 bases are shared with TRBD1. Germline V lookup: CDR1 SGHRS, CDR2 YFSETQ. This CDR3 comprises 15 residues. V lost 4 bases, J lost 8 bases, and 14 bases stayed unmatched. As DNA, the CDR3 is TGCGCCAGCAGCGCTTCGGACAGGACCCATTGGGGCTACACCTTC. This translates into CASSASDRTHWGYTF.

This chain links TRBV6-1 with TRBJ2-5, with D maybe TRBD2 (6 bases). Germline V CDR1 and CDR2: MNHNS, SASEGT. There are 17 residues in the CDR3. Between the trimmed V and J ends, which lost 2 bases and 4 bases, there was a span of 20 bases. In nucleotides, the CDR3 is TGTGCCAGCAGTGAAATGGTGGGTGGGGGGATGGCAGAGACCCAGTACTTC. This codes for CASSEMVGGGMAETQYF.

The chain employs TRBV5-4 and TRBJ2-1; 8 bases agree with TRBD2. After removal of 5 bases from V and 1 base from J, the junction contained 8 bases not matched to a gene. Germline V gene sequence: CDR1 SGHNT, CDR2 YYREEE (reference sequence). The CDR3 spans 16 residues. CDR3 nucleotide sequence: TGTGCCAGCAGGATACTCGGGGGGGAATCCTACAATGAGCAGTTCTTC. This translates into CASRILGGESYNEQFF.

This clone was observed a few times. The V gene is TRBV5-1, the J gene TRBJ2-3; 14 positions agree with TRBD2. This CDR3 has 15 residues. V trimming: 5 bases; J trimming: 8 bases; junction bases outside the gene matches: 7. The germline V gene has CDR1 SGHRS and CDR2 YFSETQ. The CDR3 region has the DNA TGCGCCAGCAGAACGACTAGCGGGGGGGCGAGTACGCAGTATTTT. Its protein product is CASRTTSGGASTQYF.

V usage is TRBV11-2 and J usage is TRBJ2-7; TRBD1 matches at 7 bases. Germline V CDR1 and CDR2: SGHAT, FQNNGV. The trim removed 5 bases at V and 0 bases at J, leaving 7 bases unmatched. The CDR3 contains 15 residues. The CDR3 region is CASSPWDSSSYEQYF. The CDR3 nucleotides are TGTGCCAGCAGCCCCTGGGACAGCAGCTCCTACGAGCAGTACTTC.

The rearrangement links TRBV6-6 to TRBJ1-4; weak D call: TRBD1 (5 bases). The germline V gene has CDR1 MNHNY and CDR2 SVGAGI (reference sequence). There are 15 residues in the CDR3. Between the trimmed V and J ends, which lost 6 bases and 0 bases, there was a span of 11 bases. CDR3 nucleotide sequence: TGTGCCAGCAGAGCTTCGGGGGCAACTAATGAAAAACTGTTTTTT. Translated, it gives CASRASGATNEKLFF.

The chain recombines TRBV7-8 with TRBJ2-2; no clear D gene. The germline CDR1 and CDR2 sequences are SGHVS and FQNEAQ. Trimming removed 5 bases from V and 1 base from J, with 8 bases in between. The CDR3 runs 14 residues. The CDR3: CASSENRNTGELFF. CDR3 in DNA: TGTGCCAGCAGCGAGAACAGGAACACCGGGGAGCTGTTTTTT.

The genes are TRBV7-3 and TRBJ2-1; 7 nucleotides align to TRBD1. J was trimmed by 7 bases and V by 4 bases; bases with no gene match: 4. The CDR3 length is 13 residues. Germline values: CDR1 SGHTA, CDR2 FQGTGA. The CDR3 region has the DNA TGTGCCAGCAGCTGGGGACAGTCGAATGAGCAGTTCTTC. Translating it yields CASSWGQSNEQFF. The full variable domain, in which reference TRBV7-3 and TRBJ2-1 provide the parts outside the CDR3, is GAGVSQTPSNKVTEKGKYVELRCDPISGHTALYWYRQSLGQGPEFLIYFQGTGAADDSGLPNDRFFAVRPEGSVSTLKIQRTERGDSAVYLCASSWGQSNEQFFGPGTRLTVL.

The rearrangement joins TRBV9 to TRBJ2-2; D may be TRBD2 (6 bases). Germline V lookup: CDR1 SGDLS, CDR2 YYNGEE. The CDR3 is 15 amino acids. V was shortened by 6 bases and J by 4 bases, with 16 bases between the two germline ends. As DNA, the CDR3 is TGTGCCAGCACCTACGATGGGGGGAGCACCGGGGAGCTGTTTTTT. Translating it yields CASTYDGGSTGELFF.